The 11 T cell receptor beta chains below come from one sample, sequenced in a study of blood T cell dynamics during melanoma immunotherapy. Libraries were prepared by immunoSEQ multiplex PCR; TCRdb keeps only in-frame clonotypes and omits some of them. The data contain about 10,000 clones, about 88% of them singletons. Time point: pre-treatment baseline. The specimen comprised blood, sampled from a patient treated with checkpoint blockade. These receptors were collected from a human donor with melanoma.

This sequence joins TRBV4-2 and TRBJ2-3; TRBD2 matches 12 bases. CDR3 length equals 16 residues. J was trimmed by 1 base and V by 3 bases; bases with no gene match: 2. CDR1 LGHNA and CDR2 YNFKEQ come from the germline V gene. The CDR3 loop reads CASSHPSGGGTDTQYF. Here the CDR3 DNA reads TGTGCCAGCAGCCATCCTAGCGGGGGGGGCACAGATACGCAGTATTTT.

The rearrangement joins TRBV28 to TRBJ1-2; no reliable D call. V was shortened by 5 bases and J by 0 bases, with 10 bases between the two germline ends. Germline CDR1 is MDHEN and CDR2 is SYDVKM. This CDR3 has 14 amino acids. For the CDR3, the DNA is TGTGCCAGCAGTGACCTAGTGGCTAACTATGGCTACACCTTC. It yields the protein CASSDLVANYGYTF.

As for this clone: Likely a read error: the CDR3 ends without its conserved phenylalanine or tryptophan. V usage is TRBV2 and J usage is TRBJ1-2, with TRBD1 identical over 7 bases. Germline CDR1 and CDR2: SNHLY and FYNNEI. The CDR3 totals 14 residues. Trimming removed 6 bases from V and 2 bases from J; junction bases left unmatched: 6. CDR3 protein: CASRDWTGNYGYTL. The CDR3 coding sequence is TGTGCCAGCAGAGACTGGACAGGCAACTATGGCTACACCCTC.

V is TRBV27 and J is TRBJ2-7, with 8 bases fitting TRBD1. The CDR3 consists of 15 residues. Germline values: CDR1 MNHEY, CDR2 SMNVEV (reference sequence). Germline trimming cut 5 bases from V and 6 bases from J; bases unmatched to any gene: 12. CDR3 DNA sequence: TGTGCCAGCAGTACCCCAGGACAGGGTAAACGCGAGCAGTACTTC. This encodes CASSTPGQGKREQYF.

The chain uses TRBV7-2 and TRBJ2-4; D is ambiguous. The CDR3 covers 16 residues. V lost 1 base to trimming and J lost 0 bases, with 10 bases between them. CDR1 SGHTA and CDR2 FQGNSA come from the germline V gene. CDR3 DNA: TGTGCCAGCAGCTTAGTATCGGTTCTAGCCAAAAACATTCAGTACTTC. This gives the protein CASSLVSVLAKNIQYF.

The chain uses TRBV5-6 and TRBJ1-1; 8 positions agree with TRBD1. Looked up from germline, CDR1 is SGHDT and CDR2 is YYEEEE. This CDR3 contains 15 residues. Losses at the gene ends were 3 bases for V and 3 bases for J; bases not matched to a gene: 7. CDR3 amino acids: CASSWRQGTHTEAFF. The CDR3 nucleotides read TGTGCCAGCAGCTGGAGACAGGGGACCCACACTGAAGCTTTCTTT.

This chain links TRBV5-1 with TRBJ1-2; 11 positions agree with TRBD1. Germline V gene data show CDR1 as SGHRS and CDR2 as YFSETQ. This CDR3 spans 16 amino acids. The ends lost 4 bases at V and 1 base at J; junction bases unmatched: 6. The CDR3 nucleotides are TGCGCCAGCAGCCTGGGACAGGGGGTTGGTAACTATGGCTACACCTTC. This codes for CASSLGQGVGNYGYTF.

The V gene is TRBV5-1, the J gene TRBJ2-1; a weak D match, TRBD1 (5 bases). CDR3 size: 15 residues. V was cut by 4 bases and J by 3 bases, with 14 bases left in between. CDR1 SGHRS and CDR2 YFSETQ come from the germline V gene. The CDR3 DNA follows: TGCGCCAGCAGCCCAAGGGGTATCGACTACAATGAGCAGTTCTTC. It encodes CASSPRGIDYNEQFF.

This chain uses TRBV6-1 with TRBJ1-1; 9 bases are shared with TRBD1. The CDR3 is made up of 13 amino acids. Germline V gives CDR1 MNHNS, CDR2 SASEGT. J was trimmed by 11 bases and V by 7 bases; bases with no gene match: 11. Here the CDR3 reads CASTLTGTGSAFF. CDR3 coding DNA: TGTGCCAGCACCCTCACCGGGACAGGGAGCGCTTTCTTT.

This clone has a single count. The chain joins TRBV10-3 to TRBJ1-4, with D perhaps TRBD1 (6 bases). The V and J ends lost 0 bases and 6 bases respectively, with 11 bases between them. CDR1 and CDR2 (germline): ENHRY, SYGVKD. This CDR3 contains 15 residues. The CDR3 DNA reads as TGTGCCATCAGTGAGTCTGGGGGCCTGGATGAAAAACTGTTTTTT. Its protein product is CAISESGGLDEKLFF.

The chain employs TRBV10-1 and TRBJ2-7; TRBD1 aligns across 9 bases. J lost 9 bases, V lost 5 bases, and 8 bases had no gene match. From germline, CDR1 is WNHNN and CDR2 SYGVQD (reference sequence). The CDR3 length is 13 residues. The CDR3 region has the DNA TGCGCCAGCAGTCCCGGGACAGGGTTTTGGCAGTACTTC. This translates into CASSPGTGFWQYF.